Listed below are T cell receptor beta chains from one sample, sequenced in a study of technical replicates of blood from a handful of donors. Assay: immunoSEQ multiplex PCR; the TCRdb copy retains only in-frame clones and omits some. The sample gives 67,000 or so clones, roughly 92% of which show up once; roughly 0.4% is in the top ten. Sample: T cells isolated from PBMCs. The receptors come from a human donor in good health. Both conserved end residues are part of each CDR3. The order of the fields is V gene, clone size, J gene, D gene, CDR3 length, CDR3 protein, CDR3 DNA. D genes are given only for firm matches. Size values are once, few and many counts, or a class for expanded clones, and some rows have none.

V: TRBV5-1
size: .
J: TRBJ1-2
D: .
length: 12
CDR3: CASSLDGNGYTF
DNA: TGCGCCAGCAGCTTGGACGGGAATGGCTACACCTTC

V: TRBV7-9
size: once
J: TRBJ2-1
D: TRBD1
length: 15
CDR3: CASSFTTGAYNEQFF
DNA: TGTGCCAGCAGCTTTACTACAGGGGCCTACAATGAGCAGTTCTTC

V: TRBV19
size: .
J: TRBJ1-2
D: .
length: 17
CDR3: CASSIPLQKETNYGYTF
DNA: TGTGCCAGTAGTATACCCCTACAGAAAGAGACAAACTATGGCTACACCTTC

V: TRBV19
size: .
J: TRBJ1-2
D: .
length: 13
CDR3: CASRAEVIYGYTF
DNA: TGTGCCAGTAGGGCGGAAGTCATCTATGGCTACACCTTC

V: TRBV30
size: .
J: TRBJ1-5
D: TRBD1
length: 15
CDR3: CAWRTGGTSNQPQHF
DNA: TGTGCCTGGAGGACAGGGGGCACATCCAATCAGCCCCAGCATTTT

V: TRBV7-2
size: .
J: TRBJ2-1
D: TRBD2
length: 15
CDR3: CASSLSGSSYNEQFF
DNA: TGTGCCAGCAGCTTGAGCGGGAGCTCCTACAATGAGCAGTTCTTC

V: TRBV7-9
size: .
J: TRBJ1-1
D: TRBD1
length: 17
CDR3: CASSLQGTARPNTEAFF
DNA: TGTGCCAGCAGCTTACAGGGGACAGCTCGGCCGAACACTGAAGCTTTCTTT

V: TRBV6-5
size: once
J: TRBJ2-5
D: .
length: 16
CDR3: CASSYTRGEAKETQYF
DNA: TGTGCCAGCAGTTACACCAGGGGTGAGGCCAAAGAGACCCAGTACTTC

V: TRBV5-1
size: .
J: TRBJ2-1
D: .
length: 15
CDR3: CASSGGTGAINEQFF
DNA: TGCGCCAGCAGCGGAGGAACGGGAGCTATCAATGAGCAGTTCTTC

V: TRBV5-4
size: .
J: TRBJ2-5
D: TRBD1
length: 13
CDR3: CASSYDRVGTQYF
DNA: TGTGCCAGCAGTTATGACAGGGTGGGGACCCAGTACTTC

V: TRBV4-2
size: .
J: TRBJ2-5
D: .
length: 14
CDR3: CASSQIPGGETQYF
DNA: TGTGCCAGCAGCCAAATTCCAGGTGGGGAGACCCAGTACTTC

V: TRBV27
size: few
J: TRBJ1-3
D: TRBD1
length: 16
CDR3: CASSTRAGGHGNTIYF
DNA: TGTGCCAGCAGTACCCGGGCAGGGGGTCATGGAAACACCATATATTTT

V: TRBV5-1
size: .
J: TRBJ2-1
D: TRBD2
length: 14
CDR3: CASSLTSGTNEQFF
DNA: TGCGCCAGCAGCTTGACCAGCGGGACCAATGAGCAGTTCTTC

V: TRBV27
size: .
J: TRBJ2-3
D: .
length: 15
CDR3: CASSPRQASRDTQYF
DNA: TGTGCCAGCAGCCCCCGGCAGGCCTCCCGGGATACGCAGTATTTT

V: TRBV6-5
size: .
J: TRBJ2-5
D: TRBD1
length: 14
CDR3: CASSGQAYQETQYF
DNA: TGTGCCAGCAGTGGACAGGCGTACCAAGAGACCCAGTACTTC

V: TRBV29-1
size: .
J: TRBJ2-1
D: .
length: 11
CDR3: CSVEEGHEQFF
DNA: TGCAGCGTTGAGGAGGGGCATGAGCAGTTCTTC

V: TRBV7-9
size: .
J: TRBJ2-7
D: TRBD1
length: 15
CDR3: CASLGVGQGLYEQYF
DNA: TGTGCCAGCCTGGGCGTGGGACAGGGGCTTTACGAGCAGTACTTC

V: TRBV27
size: .
J: TRBJ1-1
D: .
length: 14
CDR3: CASSSPYLNTEAFF
DNA: TGTGCCAGCAGTTCGCCCTACTTGAACACTGAAGCTTTCTTT

V: TRBV14
size: .
J: TRBJ2-1
D: TRBD2
length: 16
CDR3: CASSPWGGRASDEQFF
DNA: TGTGCCAGCAGCCCGTGGGGCGGGAGGGCCAGCGATGAGCAGTTCTTC

V: TRBV5-1
size: .
J: TRBJ2-7
D: TRBD2
length: 16
CDR3: CASSLVPGGAPTGQYF
DNA: TGCGCCAGCAGCTTGGTCCCGGGAGGGGCTCCTACGGGGCAGTACTTC

V: TRBV4-3
size: .
J: TRBJ2-5
D: TRBD2
length: 18
CDR3: CASSQDESSGRRVETQYF
DNA: TGCGCCAGCAGCCAAGATGAGTCTAGCGGGAGAAGGGTCGAGACCCAGTACTTC

V: TRBV28
size: .
J: TRBJ2-6
D: TRBD2
length: 18
CDR3: CASSFPSGIISGANVLTF
DNA: TGTGCCAGCAGTTTCCCTAGCGGGATCATCTCTGGGGCCAACGTCCTGACTTTC

V: TRBV11-3
size: .
J: TRBJ2-7
D: TRBD2
length: 17
CDR3: CASSHPSTGTSGYEQYF
DNA: TGTGCCAGCAGCCATCCAAGTACCGGGACTAGCGGCTACGAGCAGTACTTC

V: TRBV9
size: .
J: TRBJ2-5
D: TRBD2
length: 16
CDR3: CASSSATSGSLETQYF
DNA: TGTGCCAGCAGCAGCGCGACTAGCGGGAGTTTAGAGACCCAGTACTTC

V: TRBV10-3
size: .
J: TRBJ1-1
D: TRBD1
length: 17
CDR3: CAISEGDRGRMNTEAFF
DNA: TGTGCCATCAGTGAGGGGGACAGGGGACGGATGAACACTGAAGCTTTCTTT

V: TRBV6-5
size: .
J: TRBJ2-7
D: .
length: 15
CDR3: CASSYSGREAYEQYF
DNA: TGTGCCAGCAGTTATAGCGGTAGGGAAGCCTACGAGCAGTACTTC

V: TRBV9
size: .
J: TRBJ2-3
D: .
length: 14
CDR3: CASSVSVSTDTQYF
DNA: TGTGCCAGCAGCGTATCCGTGAGCACAGATACGCAGTATTTT

V: TRBV25-1
size: .
J: TRBJ1-1
D: TRBD1
length: 13
CDR3: CARSIQGAAEAFF
DNA: TGTGCCAGAAGTATACAGGGGGCTGCTGAAGCTTTCTTT

V: TRBV6-4
size: .
J: TRBJ2-3
D: .
length: 14
CDR3: CASSLSGDTDTQYF
DNA: TGTGCCAGCTCTTTATCGGGGGACACAGATACGCAGTATTTT

V: TRBV7-9
size: .
J: TRBJ1-1
D: .
length: 14
CDR3: CASSHGTIRTEAFF
DNA: TGTGCCAGCAGCCACGGGACAATTCGGACTGAAGCTTTCTTT

V: TRBV7-7
size: .
J: TRBJ2-6
D: TRBD1
length: 16
CDR3: CASSLGGPSGANVLTF
DNA: TGTGCTAGCAGCTTAGGGGGCCCTTCTGGGGCCAACGTCCTGACTTTC

V: TRBV27
size: .
J: TRBJ1-2
D: .
length: 13
CDR3: CASSWGQAYGYTF
DNA: TGTGCCAGCAGTTGGGGGCAGGCCTATGGCTACACCTTC

V: TRBV19
size: .
J: TRBJ2-7
D: .
length: 13
CDR3: CASSIGWEYEQYF
DNA: TGTGCCAGTAGTATAGGGTGGGAGTACGAGCAGTACTTC

V: TRBV19
size: .
J: TRBJ2-7
D: .
length: 15
CDR3: CASSIRTYSSYEQYF
DNA: TGTGCCAGTAGTATTCGGACTTATTCCTCCTACGAGCAGTACTTC

V: TRBV11-2
size: once
J: TRBJ2-3
D: TRBD2
length: 16
CDR3: CASSFGAGVGTDTQYF
DNA: TGTGCCAGCAGCTTTGGAGCGGGAGTTGGCACAGATACGCAGTATTTT

V: TRBV7-3
size: .
J: TRBJ1-1
D: .
length: 15
CDR3: CASSLREREGTEAFF
DNA: TGTGCCAGCAGCTTAAGGGAGCGGGAGGGGACTGAAGCTTTCTTT

V: TRBV27
size: .
J: TRBJ1-2
D: .
length: 15
CDR3: CASSLFLGGGYGYTF
DNA: TGTGCCAGCAGTTTATTTTTAGGGGGAGGGTATGGCTACACCTTC

V: TRBV6-1
size: .
J: TRBJ2-7
D: .
length: 14
CDR3: CASSEVDFPYEQYF
DNA: TGTGCCAGCAGTGAGGTGGACTTCCCCTACGAGCAGTACTTC

V: TRBV5-1
size: .
J: TRBJ1-2
D: .
length: 13
CDR3: CASSLVSGDGYTF
DNA: TGCGCCAGCAGCTTGGTTTCAGGGGACGGCTACACCTTC

V: TRBV7-2
size: few
J: TRBJ1-1
D: .
length: 13
CDR3: CASSLTVNTEAFF
DNA: TGTGCCAGCAGCTTGACTGTGAACACTGAAGCTTTCTTT

V: TRBV29-1
size: .
J: TRBJ2-7
D: TRBD2
length: 13
CDR3: CSVAHGGAYEQYF
DNA: TGCAGCGTTGCCCACGGGGGGGCGTACGAGCAGTACTTC

V: TRBV28
size: .
J: TRBJ1-5
D: .
length: 13
CDR3: CASTPQGGQPQHF
DNA: TGTGCCAGCACCCCTCAGGGTGGCCAGCCCCAGCATTTT

V: TRBV5-4
size: .
J: TRBJ2-7
D: TRBD2
length: 17
CDR3: CASSPDPLGTSSSEQYF
DNA: TGTGCCAGCAGCCCAGACCCCTTGGGGACTAGTTCCTCCGAGCAGTACTTC

V: TRBV28
size: .
J: TRBJ1-1
D: TRBD1
length: 15
CDR3: CASSLYRGRNTEAFF
DNA: TGTGCCAGCAGTCTTTACAGGGGCCGGAACACTGAAGCTTTCTTT

V: TRBV5-1
size: .
J: TRBJ1-1
D: .
length: 14
CDR3: CASSPGFENTEAFF
DNA: TGCGCCAGCAGCCCAGGGTTCGAGAACACTGAAGCTTTCTTT

V: TRBV7-9
size: .
J: TRBJ2-3
D: .
length: 13
CDR3: CASGTWSADTQYF
DNA: TGTGCCAGCGGCACTTGGAGCGCGGATACGCAGTATTTT

V: TRBV6-6
size: .
J: TRBJ2-7
D: .
length: 14
CDR3: CASSYLAVNYEQYF
DNA: TGTGCCAGCAGTTACCTCGCAGTCAACTACGAGCAGTACTTC